One sample yielded the 6 T cell receptor beta chains listed below, sequenced in a study of cytomegalovirus exposure and HLA in healthy donors (TCRdb year 2017). The library came from the immunoSEQ multiplex PCR assay. For the multiplex PCR, a mixture combining 60 forward primers for TCR Vbeta segments and 13 reverse primers for TCR Jbeta segments was used. TCRdb took this table from immuneACCESS and kept in-frame rearrangements with V and J called. Such tables lack part of the clones; where checked against another copy, unresolved V genes explain under half of the gap, and the rest is unexplained. The table for this sample lists about 170,000 clones. The ten largest clones represent approximately 0.72% of the sample. Sequencing was done on a sample of PBMCs. These TCRs come from a woman aged 18-30 years in good health and CMV-seropositive.

The genes are TRBV7-3 and TRBJ2-1, with TRBD1 as a possible D gene (6 bases). V lost 3 bases to trimming and J lost 5 bases, with 14 bases between them. Germline-derived CDR1 and CDR2 are SGHTA and FQGTGA. This CDR3 is 15 amino acids long. In nucleotides, the CDR3 is TGTGCCAGCAGCTTTGGCAGGGGACCCCACAATGAGCAGTTCTTC. It translates to CASSFGRGPHNEQFF. Full variable domain (rest looked up from reference TRBV7-3 and TRBJ2-1): GAGVSQTPSNKVTEKGKYVELRCDPISGHTALYWYRQSLGQGPEFLIYFQGTGAADDSGLPNDRFFAVRPEGSVSTLKIQRTERGDSAVYLCASSFGRGPHNEQFFGPGTRLTVL.

This chain uses TRBV7-2 with TRBJ2-7; TRBD2 matches at 11 bases. This CDR3 contains 14 residues. Germline CDR1 and CDR2: SGHTA and FQGNSA. With V trimmed by 4 bases and J by 5 bases, 4 bases remained unmatched. The CDR3 loop is CASSWGTSGHEQYF. The CDR3 DNA follows: TGTGCCAGCAGCTGGGGGACTAGCGGCCACGAGCAGTACTTC.

The rearrangement links TRBV18 to TRBJ1-5, with a tentative D call TRBD1 (6 bases). V lost 5 bases and J 6 bases, leaving 20 bases between the germline ends. The CDR3 is 16 residues long. Germline assignment: CDR1 KGHSH and CDR2 LQKENI. The CDR3 spells CASSSVGSLGAQPQHF. The CDR3 DNA is TGTGCCAGCTCATCCGTTGGGAGCCTGGGGGCTCAGCCCCAGCATTTT.

The chain has TRBV6-5 and TRBJ1-1; no clear D. V gave up 5 bases and J gave up 4 bases, with 5 bases separating them. Germline V gene lookup returns CDR1 MNHEY and CDR2 SVGAGI. The CDR3 covers 11 residues. As DNA, the CDR3 is TGTGCCAGCAGTGCGAGCACTGAAGCTTTCTTT. It yields the protein CASSASTEAFF.

The rearrangement links TRBV19 to TRBJ1-1; the match to TRBD1 covers 9 bases. Trimming removed 8 bases from V and 1 base from J; junction bases left unmatched: 8. Germline loops: CDR1 LNHDA, CDR2 SQIVND (reference sequence). The CDR3 covers 15 residues. The CDR3 DNA follows: TGTGCCAGTGGGGTTACAGGGGGCGCGAACACTGAAGCTTTCTTT. Translating it yields CASGVTGGANTEAFF.

This chain uses TRBV11-3 with TRBJ2-5, with TRBD1 identical over 7 bases. This CDR3 has 15 amino acids. After removal of 5 bases from V and 1 base from J, the junction contained 7 bases not matched to a gene. The V gene's germline CDR1 is SGHNT and CDR2 YENEEA. The CDR3 coding sequence is TGTGCCAGCAGCACCCAAACAGGGGTCCAAGAGACCCAGTACTTC. Translated: CASSTQTGVQETQYF.